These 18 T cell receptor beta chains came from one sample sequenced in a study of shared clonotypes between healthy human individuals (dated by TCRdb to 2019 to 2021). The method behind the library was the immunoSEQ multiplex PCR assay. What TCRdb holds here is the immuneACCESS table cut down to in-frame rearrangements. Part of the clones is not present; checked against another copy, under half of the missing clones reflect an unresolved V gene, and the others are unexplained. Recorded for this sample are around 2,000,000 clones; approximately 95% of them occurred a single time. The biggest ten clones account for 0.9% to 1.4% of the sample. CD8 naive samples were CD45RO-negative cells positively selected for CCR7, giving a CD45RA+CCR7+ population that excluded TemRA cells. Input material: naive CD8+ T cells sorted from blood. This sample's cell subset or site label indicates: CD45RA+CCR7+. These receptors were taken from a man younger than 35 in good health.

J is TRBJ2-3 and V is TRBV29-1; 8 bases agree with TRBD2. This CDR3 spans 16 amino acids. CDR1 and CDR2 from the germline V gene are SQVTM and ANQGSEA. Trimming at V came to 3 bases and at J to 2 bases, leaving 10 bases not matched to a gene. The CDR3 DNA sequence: TGCAGCGTTGAGGGGAATACGGGAGGGCCCACAGATACGCAGTATTTT. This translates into CSVEGNTGGPTDTQYF.

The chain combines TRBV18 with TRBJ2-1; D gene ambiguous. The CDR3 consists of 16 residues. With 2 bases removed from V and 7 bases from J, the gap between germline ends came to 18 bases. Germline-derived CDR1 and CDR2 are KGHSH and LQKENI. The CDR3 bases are TGTGCCAGCTCACCAGTCGGTGGGCTCAGTGGGAATGAGCAGTTCTTC. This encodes CASSPVGGLSGNEQFF. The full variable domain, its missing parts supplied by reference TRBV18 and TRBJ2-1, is NAGVMQNPRHLVRRRGQEARLRCSPMKGHSHVYWYRQLPEEGLKFMVYLQKENIIDESGMPKERFSAEFPKEGPSILRIQQVVRGDSAAYFCASSPVGGLSGNEQFFGPGTRLTVL.

This CDR3 reads CASSSQGPSGPNEQFF. In nucleotides, the CDR3 is TGTGCCAGCAGTTCCCAGGGGCCAAGCGGACCCAATGAGCAGTTCTTC. The rearrangement links TRBV27 to TRBJ2-1; D is possibly TRBD1 (6 bases). This CDR3 is built from 16 residues. Germline-derived CDR1 and CDR2 are MNHEY and SMNVEV (reference sequence). Trimming left V 4 bases short and J 6 bases short, with 19 bases between.

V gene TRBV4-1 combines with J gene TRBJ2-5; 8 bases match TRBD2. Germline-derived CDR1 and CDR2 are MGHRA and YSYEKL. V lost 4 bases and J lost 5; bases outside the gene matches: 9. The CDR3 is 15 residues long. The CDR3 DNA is TGCGCCAGCAGCCTACGGGAGGGCCAGGTGGAGACCCAGTACTTC. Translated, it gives CASSLREGQVETQYF.

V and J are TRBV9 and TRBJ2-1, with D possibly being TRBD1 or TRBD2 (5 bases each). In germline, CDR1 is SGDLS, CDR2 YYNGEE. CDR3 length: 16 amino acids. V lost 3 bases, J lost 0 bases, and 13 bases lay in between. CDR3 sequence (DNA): TGTGCCAGCAGCGACGGGACGGCGAGCTCCTACAATGAGCAGTTCTTC. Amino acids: CASSDGTASSYNEQFF.

DNA for the CDR3: TGTGCCAGCAGCTTATTAGGAGCGGGAGGCACAGATACGCAGTATTTT. It encodes CASSLLGAGGTDTQYF. This chain uses TRBV11-2 with TRBJ2-3, with 8 positions matching TRBD2. CDR1 SGHAT and CDR2 FQNNGV come from the germline V gene. The CDR3 runs 16 residues. V shed 2 bases and J 1 base; nucleotides not matched to a gene: 5.

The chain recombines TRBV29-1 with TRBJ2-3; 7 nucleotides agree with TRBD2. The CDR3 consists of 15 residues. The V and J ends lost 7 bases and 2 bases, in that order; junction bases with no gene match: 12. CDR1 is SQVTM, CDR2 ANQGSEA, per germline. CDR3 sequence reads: CSAAVAGKLTDTQYF. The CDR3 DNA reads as TGCAGCGCAGCGGTAGCGGGTAAACTCACAGATACGCAGTATTTT.

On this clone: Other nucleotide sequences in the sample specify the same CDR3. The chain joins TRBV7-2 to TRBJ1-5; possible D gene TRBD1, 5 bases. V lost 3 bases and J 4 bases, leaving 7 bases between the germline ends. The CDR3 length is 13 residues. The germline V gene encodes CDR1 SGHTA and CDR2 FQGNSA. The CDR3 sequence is CASSFGGNQPQHF. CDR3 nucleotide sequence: TGTGCCAGCAGCTTCGGGGGAAATCAGCCCCAGCATTTT.

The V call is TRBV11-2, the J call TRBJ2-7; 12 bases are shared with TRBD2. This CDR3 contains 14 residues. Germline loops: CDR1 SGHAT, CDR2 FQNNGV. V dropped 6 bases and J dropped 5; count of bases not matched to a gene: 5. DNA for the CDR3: TGTGCCAGCAGGTGGACTAGCGGGACCCACGAGCAGTACTTC. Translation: CASRWTSGTHEQYF.

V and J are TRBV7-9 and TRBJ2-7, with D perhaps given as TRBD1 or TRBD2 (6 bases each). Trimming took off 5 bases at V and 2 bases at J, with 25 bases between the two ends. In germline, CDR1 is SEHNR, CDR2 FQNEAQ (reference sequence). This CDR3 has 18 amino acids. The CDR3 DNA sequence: TGTGCCAGCAGCCCGACCGATAGAGGCCGGGGGCAGGCCTACGAGCAGTACTTC. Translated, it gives CASSPTDRGRGQAYEQYF.

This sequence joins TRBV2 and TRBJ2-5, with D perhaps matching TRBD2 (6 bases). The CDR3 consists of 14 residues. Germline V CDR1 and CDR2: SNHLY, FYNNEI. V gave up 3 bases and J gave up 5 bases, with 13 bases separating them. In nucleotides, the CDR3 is TGTGCCAGCAGTGAGGACCCGGGGGAGGAGACCCAGTACTTC. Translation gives CASSEDPGEETQYF.

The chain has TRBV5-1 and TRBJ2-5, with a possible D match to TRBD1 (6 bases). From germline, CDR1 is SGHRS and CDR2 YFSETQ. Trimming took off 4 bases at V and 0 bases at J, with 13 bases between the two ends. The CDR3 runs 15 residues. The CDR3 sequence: CASSQGTGYQETQYF. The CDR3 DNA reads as TGCGCCAGCAGCCAGGGGACGGGGTACCAAGAGACCCAGTACTTC.

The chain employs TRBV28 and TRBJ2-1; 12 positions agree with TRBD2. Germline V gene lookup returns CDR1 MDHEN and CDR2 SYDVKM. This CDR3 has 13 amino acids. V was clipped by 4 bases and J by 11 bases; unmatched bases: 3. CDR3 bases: TGTGCCAGCAGTTCCAGGACTAGCGGGAAGCAGTTCTTC. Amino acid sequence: CASSSRTSGKQFF.

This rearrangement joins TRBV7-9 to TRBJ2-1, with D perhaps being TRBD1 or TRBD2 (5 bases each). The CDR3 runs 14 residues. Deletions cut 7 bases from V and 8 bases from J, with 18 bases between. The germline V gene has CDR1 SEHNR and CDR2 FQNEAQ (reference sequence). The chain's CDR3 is CASTSGLGPDEQFF. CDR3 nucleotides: TGTGCCAGCACCAGCGGATTGGGACCGGATGAGCAGTTCTTC. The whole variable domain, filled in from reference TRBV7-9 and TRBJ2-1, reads DTGVSQNPRHKITKRGQNVTFRCDPISEHNRLYWYRQTLGQGPEFLTYFQNEAQLEKSRLLSDRFSAERPKGSFSTLEIQRTEQGDSAMYLCASTSGLGPDEQFFGPGTRLTVL.

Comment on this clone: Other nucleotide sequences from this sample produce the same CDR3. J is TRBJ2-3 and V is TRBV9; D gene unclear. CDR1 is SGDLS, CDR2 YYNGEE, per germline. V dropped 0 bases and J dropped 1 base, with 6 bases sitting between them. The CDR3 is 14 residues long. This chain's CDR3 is CASSVGARTDTQYF. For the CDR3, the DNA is TGTGCCAGCAGCGTAGGTGCGCGCACAGATACGCAGTATTTT.

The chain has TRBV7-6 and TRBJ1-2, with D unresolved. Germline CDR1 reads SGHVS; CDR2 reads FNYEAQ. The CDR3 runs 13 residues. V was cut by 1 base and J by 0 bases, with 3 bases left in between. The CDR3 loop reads CASSLDPNYGYTF. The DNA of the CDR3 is TGTGCCAGCAGCTTAGATCCTAACTATGGCTACACCTTC.

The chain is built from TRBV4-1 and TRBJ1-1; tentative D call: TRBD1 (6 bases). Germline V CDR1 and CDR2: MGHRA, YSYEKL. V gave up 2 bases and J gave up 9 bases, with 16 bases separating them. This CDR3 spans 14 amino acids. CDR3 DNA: TGCGCCAGCAGCCAATCCGCCGGAACAGGGAAAGCTTTCTTT. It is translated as CASSQSAGTGKAFF.

CDR3 loop: CASSEGPGTRDNEQFF. The CDR3 region has the DNA TGCGCCAGCAGTGAGGGGCCCGGGACTAGAGACAATGAGCAGTTCTTC. The chain couples TRBV10-2 to TRBJ2-1; 8 nucleotides align to TRBD2. Trimming removed 2 bases from V and 5 bases from J; junction bases left unmatched: 8. Germline V CDR1 and CDR2: WSHSY, SAAADI. The CDR3 extends over 16 amino acids.